The 19 T cell receptor beta chains listed next were all sequenced from one sample in a study of blood T cell repertoires in COVID-19. Produced via immunoSEQ multiplex PCR; TCRdb's table is partial and in-frame only. The sample includes roughly 66,000 clones, more than 90% seen only once; the top ten take about an eighth. Sequencing was performed on peripheral blood. Receptors were obtained from a human donor with active COVID-19. The donor label of this sample is uncertain.

The gene calls are TRBV27 and TRBJ1-4; the D gene is possibly TRBD1 (5 bases). Trimming pared 0 bases from V and 3 bases from J, leaving 14 bases between. Germline CDR1 is MNHEY and CDR2 is SMNVEV (reference sequence). The CDR3 has 17 amino acids. The CDR3, as DNA: TGTGCCAGCAGTTTATCGGTACTCAGGGCATCTAATGAAAAACTGTTTTTT. Translated: CASSLSVLRASNEKLFF.

The genes are TRBV12-3 or TRBV12-4 and TRBJ1-1, with D unclear. Trimming cost V 2 bases and J 5 bases, with 9 bases left between them. CDR3 length: 13 amino acids. As DNA, the CDR3 is TGTGCCAGCAGTTTACATTCTGAGACTGAAGCTTTCTTT. Translating it yields CASSLHSETEAFF.

The sample holds one count of this clone. J is TRBJ1-1 and V is TRBV6-4; D gene unclear. Germline-derived CDR1 and CDR2 are MRHNA and SNTAGT. There are 13 residues in the CDR3. Trimming took off 6 bases at V and 1 base at J, with 9 bases between the two ends. The CDR3 nucleotides read TGTGCCAGCAGGGGAGGGAAGAACACTGAAGCTTTCTTT. Translated, it gives CASRGGKNTEAFF.

This chain connects TRBV10-3 to TRBJ2-7; 9 bases are a match to TRBD2. J lost 3 bases, V lost 4 bases, and 10 bases had no gene match. The germline V gene has CDR1 ENHRY and CDR2 SYGVKD. The CDR3 totals 16 residues. CDR3 in DNA: TGTGCCATCAGTGGCACAAAAGCGGGAGGTCACTACGAGCAGTACTTC. Encoded protein: CAISGTKAGGHYEQYF.

This clone was recorded once. The chain couples TRBV5-1 to TRBJ2-7, with 8 positions matching TRBD2. The length of the CDR3 is 15 residues. Losses at the gene ends were 2 bases for V and 2 bases for J; bases not matched to a gene: 6. Germline values: CDR1 SGHRS, CDR2 YFSETQ. The CDR3 nucleotides read TGCGCCAGCAGCTTCGGCGGGGGGCTTACCTACGAGCAGTACTTC. This codes for CASSFGGGLTYEQYF.

The CDR3 protein is CASRIAELSTDTQYF. DNA of the CDR3: TGCGCCAGCAGAATAGCGGAGCTTAGCACAGATACGCAGTATTTT. The chain is built from TRBV4-1 and TRBJ2-3, with D maybe TRBD2 (6 bases). Trimming removed 6 bases from V and 0 bases from J, with 13 bases in between. Germline-derived CDR1 and CDR2 are MGHRA and YSYEKL. The CDR3 has 15 residues.

The V gene is TRBV28, the J gene TRBJ2-7; maybe TRBD2 (6 bases). Trimming left V 1 base short and J 3 bases short, with 13 bases between. The CDR3 consists of 15 residues. The germline CDR1 and CDR2 sequences are MDHEN and SYDVKM. CDR3 sequence (DNA): TGTGCCAGCAGTTTATCCAGCATGGGGGGCTACGAGCAGTACTTC. This encodes CASSLSSMGGYEQYF. The full variable domain, in which reference TRBV28 and TRBJ2-7 provide the parts outside the CDR3, is DVKVTQSSRYLVKRTGEKVFLECVQDMDHENMFWYRQDPGLGLRLIYFSYDVKMKEKGDIPEGYSVSREKKERFSLILESASTNQTSMYLCASSLSSMGGYEQYFGPGTRLTVT.

The J gene is TRBJ2-2, the V gene TRBV5-1, with 7 bases matching TRBD1. Trimming cost V 4 bases and J 4 bases; bases outside gene matches: 1. CDR1 and CDR2 from the germline V gene are SGHRS and YFSETQ. The CDR3 is made up of 13 amino acids. Here the CDR3 reads CASSEGATGELFF. In DNA, the CDR3 is TGCGCCAGCAGCGAGGGGGCCACCGGGGAGCTGTTTTTT.

This sequence joins TRBV11-3 and TRBJ2-2; tentatively, D is TRBD1 (5 bases). Looked up from germline, CDR1 is SGHNT and CDR2 is YENEEA. There are 14 residues in the CDR3. Trimming cost V 9 bases and J 2 bases, with 13 bases left between them. The CDR3 coding sequence is TGTGCCAGTAAGCAGGGATTTAACACCGGGGAGCTGTTTTTT. Its protein product is CASKQGFNTGELFF.

This clone was observed a single time. The chain employs TRBV7-9 and TRBJ1-2, with a possible D match to TRBD1 (5 bases). The germline CDR1 and CDR2 sequences are SEHNR and FQNEAQ (reference sequence). The length of the CDR3 is 14 residues. V lost 3 bases, J lost 6 bases, and 14 bases lay in between. The CDR3 reads CASSLAGTSDGYTF. The CDR3 region has the DNA TGTGCCAGCAGCTTGGCCGGGACTTCGGATGGCTACACCTTC. The full variable domain, with the rest looked up from reference TRBV7-9 and TRBJ1-2, is DTGVSQNPRHKITKRGQNVTFRCDPISEHNRLYWYRQTLGQGPEFLTYFQNEAQLEKSRLLSDRFSAERPKGSFSTLEIQRTEQGDSAMYLCASSLAGTSDGYTFGSGTRLTVV.

V usage is TRBV6-2 or TRBV6-3 and J usage is TRBJ2-3, with 8 bases lining up with TRBD2. V lost 6 bases and J lost 0; bases outside the gene matches: 8. The CDR3 extends over 16 amino acids. Germline assignment: CDR1 MNHEY and CDR2 SVGEGT. In DNA, the CDR3 is TGTGCCAGCAGCCCTAGCGGGTTTACTAGCACAGATACGCAGTATTTT. Its protein product is CASSPSGFTSTDTQYF.

This clone was seen a few times. This chain connects TRBV24-1 to TRBJ2-1, with 11 positions matching TRBD2. V was clipped by 4 bases and J by 7 bases; unmatched bases: 8. The germline V gene has CDR1 KGHDR and CDR2 SFDVKD. The CDR3 covers 16 residues. The CDR3 protein is CATSEASGRPGNEQFF. The CDR3 coding sequence is TGTGCCACCAGTGAAGCTAGCGGGAGGCCGGGGAATGAGCAGTTCTTC.

The chain links TRBV10-3 to TRBJ2-7, with 9 nucleotides matching TRBD1. This CDR3 region has 15 residues. The V gene's germline CDR1 is ENHRY and CDR2 SYGVKD. Trimming cost V 6 bases and J 0 bases; bases outside gene matches: 6. CDR3 loop: CAIRSTTGGSYEQYF. The CDR3 nucleotides are TGTGCCATCAGGTCAACGACAGGGGGCTCCTACGAGCAGTACTTC.

The chain's CDR3 is CASSLVGTYGDTQYF. Here the CDR3 DNA reads TGTGCCAGCAGCTTAGTGGGCACCTATGGGGATACGCAGTATTTT. This chain joins TRBV7-9 and TRBJ2-3, with D hard to call. V was trimmed by 1 base and J by 6 bases, leaving 14 bases between them. The CDR3 is 15 amino acids. Per germline, CDR1 SEHNR and CDR2 FQNEAQ (reference sequence).

The V and J genes are TRBV7-2 and TRBJ2-7, with 11 bases that match TRBD1. CDR3 size: 15 residues. V shed 4 bases, J shed 2 bases, and the junction held 4 bases outside the gene matches. From germline, CDR1 is SGHTA and CDR2 FQGNSA. The CDR3 DNA reads as TGTGCCAGCAGCTCCGGGGGACAGGGGGCCTACGAGCAGTACTTC. This translates into CASSSGGQGAYEQYF.

CDR3: CASSIGTHNQPQHF. DNA for the CDR3: TGTGCCAGTAGTATCGGGACTCACAATCAGCCCCAGCATTTT. The chain couples TRBV19 to TRBJ1-5; weak D call: TRBD1 (5 bases). The CDR3 loop spans 14 amino acids. Germline loops: CDR1 LNHDA, CDR2 SQIVND (reference sequence). The V gene lost 3 bases and the J gene lost 3 bases, with 9 bases spanning the gap.

V and J are TRBV5-5 and TRBJ2-4; D gene uncertain. CDR1 and CDR2 from the germline V gene are SGHKS and YYEKEE (reference sequence). V lost 0 bases and J lost 0, with 10 bases in between. This CDR3 contains 16 residues. The CDR3 DNA is TGTGCCAGCAGCTTGGATTTACTCCTAGCCAAAAACATTCAGTACTTC. Protein sequence: CASSLDLLLAKNIQYF.

This chain connects TRBV18 to TRBJ2-2, with TRBD1 matching over 10 bases. This CDR3 region has 15 residues. V was pared by 5 bases and J by 0 bases, with 0 bases of the junction left unmatched. Per the germline V gene, CDR1 is KGHSH and CDR2 is LQKENI. In DNA form, the CDR3 reads TGTGCCAGCTCAGGACAGGGGGCGAACACCGGGGAGCTGTTTTTT. This translates into CASSGQGANTGELFF.

V usage is TRBV6-5 and J usage is TRBJ1-2, with 9 bases fitting TRBD1. Germline-derived CDR1 and CDR2 are MNHEY and SVGAGI. The CDR3 has 15 amino acids. Losses at the gene ends were 0 bases for V and 5 bases for J; bases not matched to a gene: 4. CDR3 region: CASSYSQGASYGYTF. The CDR3 DNA sequence: TGTGCCAGCAGTTACTCACAGGGGGCATCGTATGGCTACACCTTC.